The clone carrying this TCR beta chain showed up just a few times. What it recognizes is unknown. This entry comes from a study of T cells in localized non-small cell lung cancer. Findings and caveats of the study: Adjacent lung was found to contain a median approximately 60 of the top 100 tumor clones. Higher adjacent-lung clonality was associated with shorter survival.

Clones were sequenced by immunoSEQ multiplex PCR, and TCRdb holds only the in-frame ones, with some missing. The sample lists approximately 1,800 clones, 20% to 25% occurring once. Germline lookup yields CDR1 LNHDA and CDR2 SQIVND (reference sequence). Trimming removed 1 base at V and 1 base at J, with 13 bases between. The CDR3 has 16 residues. Neighboring lung without atypia was obtained no less than 2 cm from the tumor margin. Sequencing used normal lung tissue next to the tumor, obtained before any cancer treatment. This sequence was found in a female donor of 60 years or more with stage II lung adenocarcinoma. V and J are TRBV19 and TRBJ2-5; D is perhaps TRBD2 (6 bases). DNA of the CDR3: TGTGCCAGTAGTATAGGGACCGGGCGGGGCCAAGAGACCCAGTACTTC. Residues: CASSIGTGRGQETQYF.